The TCR beta chain described here comes from a study of blood T cells in healthy people across ages. Study-wide findings and caveats: Long-lived donors exceeded aged donors in naive CD4+ cells and diversity.

Researchers isolated at least 6 million PBMCs per sample. On this clonotype: The target antigen is unknown.

A sample-barcoded 5' primer and a J-beta primer mix were used in a second PCR of roughly 6 to 11 cycles. TCRdb independently ran MiXCR on the 5' RACE reads; one entry per CDR3 protein. The data show approximately 580,000 distinct CDR3 sequences, 24% seen once. The CDR3 covers 10 residues. Trimming took 3 bases from V and 7 from J, leaving 6 bases between them. Per germline, CDR1 SQVTM and CDR2 ANQGSEA. These data also featured in a second study, about T cells of mothers and their children. This second study says: Both sample barcodes and 2-4 random nucleotides came from the M1S primer of the second PCR.

This clonotype was obtained from a boy between 5 and 17 years old in good health. The V gene is TRBV29-1, the J gene TRBJ1-1, with unresolved D. The sequenced sample was blood. Here the CDR3 DNA reads TGCAGCGTTGAGCGGCGTGAAGCTTTCTTT. Protein: CSVERREAFF.